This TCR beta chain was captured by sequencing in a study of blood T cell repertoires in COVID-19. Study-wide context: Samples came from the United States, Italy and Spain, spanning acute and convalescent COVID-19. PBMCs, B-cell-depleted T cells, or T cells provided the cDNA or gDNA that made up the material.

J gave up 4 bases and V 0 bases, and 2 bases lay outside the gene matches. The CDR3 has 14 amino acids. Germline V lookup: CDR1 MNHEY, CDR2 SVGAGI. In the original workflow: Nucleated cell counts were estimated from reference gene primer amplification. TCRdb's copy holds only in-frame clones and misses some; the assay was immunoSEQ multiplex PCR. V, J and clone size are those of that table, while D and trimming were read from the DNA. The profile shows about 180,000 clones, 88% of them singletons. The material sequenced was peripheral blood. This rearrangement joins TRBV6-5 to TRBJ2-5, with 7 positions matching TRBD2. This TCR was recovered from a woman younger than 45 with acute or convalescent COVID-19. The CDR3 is CASSYSAGAETQYF. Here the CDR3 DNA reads TGTGCCAGCAGTTACTCCGCGGGAGCAGAGACCCAGTACTTC.